This T cell receptor (beta chain) was recorded in a study of cytomegalovirus exposure and HLA in healthy donors. Sequencing was performed with immunoSEQ multiplex PCR; in TCRdb, only in-frame clones are kept and a portion is missing. The sample consists of over 100,000 clones, 88% of them appearing once. The germline V gene encodes CDR1 LGHNA and CDR2 YNFKEQ. The CDR3 is made up of 18 amino acids. V dropped 1 base and J dropped 6; count of bases not matched to a gene: 13. Sequencing used PBMCs. This sequence originates from a woman aged 18-35 years in good health and CMV-seronegative. V is TRBV4-2 and J is TRBJ2-1; 9 nucleotides match TRBD1. CDR3 sequence reads: CASSQVPGQGRNPNEQFF. CDR3 in DNA: TGTGCCAGCAGCCAAGTTCCGGGACAGGGTAGGAATCCCAATGAGCAGTTCTTC.